What follows are 24 T cell receptor beta chains derived from one specimen sequenced in a study of shared clonotypes between healthy human individuals. TCRdb's copy holds only in-frame clones and misses some; the assay was immunoSEQ multiplex PCR. The sample contains about a million clones, 70% to 85% of which appear only once. The sequenced material came from memory CD4+ T cells from PBMCs. Subset here: CD45RA-negative fraction. These receptors were collected from a man aged 18 to 29 in good health. Some clones in this sample may be carry-over from other donors' samples.

This clone was detected a few times. J is TRBJ2-1 and V is TRBV7-2; 8 nucleotides line up with TRBD2. Germline V lookup: CDR1 SGHTA, CDR2 FQGNSA. This CDR3 region has 16 residues. The junction had 7 bases not matched to a gene; V was cut back by 1 base and J by 5 bases. The CDR3, as DNA: TGTGCCAGCAGCTTAGTCTGGACTAGCTGGGACAATGAGCAGTTCTTC. Amino acid sequence: CASSLVWTSWDNEQFF.

The table lists this clone with a count of one. The chain has TRBV7-2 and TRBJ2-1; D could derive from TRBD1 or TRBD2 (5 bases each). Deletions cut 9 bases from V and 10 bases from J, with 22 bases between. Germline loops: CDR1 SGHTA, CDR2 FQGNSA. CDR3 length: 14 amino acids. This CDR3 is CASSQQLTGLEQFF. In DNA form, the CDR3 reads TGTGCCAGTTCCCAGCAGCTTACGGGGCTAGAGCAGTTCTTC.

The table lists this clone with a few counts. The V and J genes are TRBV5-1 and TRBJ1-1; D gene unclear. The germline V gene encodes CDR1 SGHRS and CDR2 YFSETQ. The CDR3 runs to 13 residues. V dropped 2 bases and J dropped 4 bases, with 9 bases sitting between them. The CDR3 sequence: CASSFGLGTEAFF. The CDR3 DNA reads as TGCGCCAGCAGCTTCGGGTTAGGCACTGAAGCTTTCTTT.

This clone has a handful of counts. The chain is built from TRBV2 and TRBJ2-1; no clear D gene. Deletions cut 1 base from V and 13 bases from J, with 5 bases between. The length of the CDR3 is 10 residues. CDR1 and CDR2 (germline): SNHLY, FYNNEI. The CDR3 reads CASSEVSQFF. CDR3 nucleotides: TGTGCCAGCAGTGAAGTTTCCCAGTTCTTC.

This clone was detected only a few times. In DNA form, the CDR3 reads TGTGCCAGCAGCAAAGAGGGTCGACAGTCCACTGAAGCTTTCTTT. Residues: CASSKEGRQSTEAFF. V and J are TRBV7-8 and TRBJ1-1, with a weak D call TRBD1 (5 bases). The CDR3 has 15 amino acids. Germline V CDR1 and CDR2: SGHVS, FQNEAQ. V lost 5 bases and J lost 4, with 17 bases in between. Complete variable domain (other parts from reference TRBV7-8 and TRBJ1-1): GAGVSQSPRYKVAKRGQDVALRCDPISGHVSLFWYQQALGQGPEFLTYFQNEAQLDKSGLPSDRFFAERPEGSVSTLKIQRTQQEDSAVYLCASSKEGRQSTEAFFGQGTRLTVV.

The chain carries TRBV7-8 and TRBJ2-1; TRBD2 matches 8 bases. CDR3 length: 16 residues. Germline CDR1 and CDR2: SGHVS and FQNEAQ. V trimming: 1 base; J trimming: 10 bases; junction bases outside the gene matches: 12. CDR3 sequence: CASSLVRLAGFAEQFF. CDR3 DNA sequence: TGTGCCAGCAGCTTAGTGCGGCTAGCGGGTTTTGCCGAGCAGTTCTTC. Together with reference TRBV7-8 and TRBJ2-1, the CDR3 gives the full variable domain: GAGVSQSPRYKVAKRGQDVALRCDPISGHVSLFWYQQALGQGPEFLTYFQNEAQLDKSGLPSDRFFAERPEGSVSTLKIQRTQQEDSAVYLCASSLVRLAGFAEQFFGPGTRLTVL.

Of note for this clone: Just one base apart from a much larger clone, this may be a read error. The chain combines TRBV5-1 with TRBJ2-2, with 7 positions matching TRBD1. There are 14 residues in the CDR3. V trimming: 6 bases; J trimming: 0 bases; junction bases outside the gene matches: 2. Germline lookup yields CDR1 SGHRS and CDR2 YFSETQ. The DNA of the CDR3 is TGCGCCAGCACCGGGACAGCGAACACCGGGGAGCTGTTTTTT. It encodes CASTGTANTGELFF.

V and J are TRBV29-1 and TRBJ2-6, with 10 bases matching TRBD1. The CDR3 has 16 amino acids. CDR1 is SQVTM, CDR2 ANQGSEA, per germline. J was trimmed by 1 base and V by 6 bases; bases with no gene match: 6. Here the CDR3 DNA reads TGCAGCGTCCGGACAGGGGGGGCATCTGGGGCCAACGTCCTGACTTTC. Encoded protein: CSVRTGGASGANVLTF.

V usage is TRBV5-1 and J usage is TRBJ2-7, with 7 positions matching TRBD1. Per the germline V gene, CDR1 is SGHRS and CDR2 is YFSETQ. The CDR3 is 14 residues long. Trimming cost V 6 bases and J 0 bases; bases outside gene matches: 6. The CDR3 spells CASIPGTDSYEQYF. The CDR3, as DNA: TGCGCCAGCATTCCCGGGACAGACTCCTACGAGCAGTACTTC. The full variable domain, rest sourced from reference TRBV5-1 and TRBJ2-7, is KAGVTQTPRYLIKTRGQQVTLSCSPISGHRSVSWYQQTPGQGLQFLFEYFSETQRNKGNFPGRFSGRQFSNSRSEMNVSTLELGDSALYLCASIPGTDSYEQYFGPGTRLTVT.

In DNA, the CDR3 is TGTGCCAGCAGTGAAGTGGATACATTAGTCAAAAACATTCAGTACTTC. It yields the protein CASSEVDTLVKNIQYF. This chain uses TRBV2 with TRBJ2-4; D unclear. The CDR3 loop spans 16 amino acids. Trimming removed 1 base from V and 3 bases from J, with 13 bases in between. Germline V gene lookup returns CDR1 SNHLY and CDR2 FYNNEI.

This clone was recorded many times. The DNA of the CDR3 is TGTGCCAGCAGCAAAGAGGATGGGACAGGGGGCTTTGTGGGCAATCAGCCCCAGCATTTT. This translates into CASSKEDGTGGFVGNQPQHF. This rearrangement joins TRBV21-1 to TRBJ1-5; the table assigns TRBD1, which was not confirmed against the DNA. TRBV21-1 is a pseudogene. CDR3 length equals 20 residues.

For this clone: The sample has other DNA sequences that encode this CDR3 too. The chain joins TRBV9 to TRBJ2-1; D remains unclear. The V end was cut by 0 bases, the J end by 4 bases, with 5 bases between. Germline V CDR1 and CDR2: SGDLS, YYNGEE. This CDR3 has 13 residues. The CDR3: CASSVGEYNEQFF. The CDR3, as DNA: TGTGCCAGCAGCGTAGGGGAATACAATGAGCAGTTCTTC.

This rearrangement joins TRBV11-2 to TRBJ1-1; D call uncertain. Trimming removed 1 base from V and 1 base from J, with 16 bases in between. The CDR3 is 17 residues long. Germline CDR1 SGHAT, CDR2 FQNNGV. Here the CDR3 DNA reads TGTGCCAGCAGCTTAGCGGCCCGAAGGCGGACGAACACTGAAGCTTTCTTT. Encoded protein: CASSLAARRRTNTEAFF.

This clone was detected only once. The chain joins TRBV15 to TRBJ2-3; 9 bases line up with TRBD1. CDR1 and CDR2 from the germline V gene are LNHNV and YYDKDF (reference sequence). The CDR3 is 16 amino acids. The V gene end was trimmed by 8 bases and the J gene end by 1 base; junction bases not matched to a gene: 10. This CDR3 reads CATERKRTGGTDTQYF. For the CDR3, the DNA is TGTGCCACCGAACGAAAGCGGACAGGGGGCACAGATACGCAGTATTTT.

This clone was found once. Other DNA sequences in this sample translate to the same CDR3. The chain uses TRBV2 and TRBJ2-3; D perhaps matches TRBD1 (5 bases). V dropped 3 bases and J dropped 0 bases, with 7 bases sitting between them. The CDR3 spans 14 residues. Germline lookup yields CDR1 SNHLY and CDR2 FYNNEI. CDR3 sequence: CASSDQGSTDTQYF. The CDR3 coding sequence is TGTGCCAGCAGTGATCAGGGTAGCACAGATACGCAGTATTTT.

This rearrangement joins TRBV10-3 to TRBJ2-7; 8 nucleotides line up with TRBD1. J was trimmed by 2 bases and V by 5 bases; bases with no gene match: 5. CDR3 length equals 14 residues. CDR1 and CDR2 from the germline V gene are ENHRY and SYGVKD. The CDR3 is CAISHTQGAYEQYF. DNA for the CDR3: TGTGCCATCAGTCATACACAGGGGGCCTACGAGCAGTACTTC.

The chain recombines TRBV7-2 with TRBJ1-5; D perhaps matches TRBD1 (6 bases). V was cut by 8 bases and J by 7 bases, with 15 bases left in between. Germline V gene sequence: CDR1 SGHTA, CDR2 FQGNSA. The CDR3 extends over 13 amino acids. CDR3 in amino acids: CASGHGQNQPQHF. As DNA, the CDR3 is TGTGCCAGCGGCCATGGACAGAACCAGCCCCAGCATTTT.

This chain connects TRBV15 to TRBJ2-1, with 12 positions matching TRBD1. V dropped 1 base and J dropped 7; count of bases not matched to a gene: 11. This CDR3 region has 18 residues. Germline V CDR1 and CDR2: LNHNV, YYDKDF (reference sequence). The CDR3 DNA reads TGTGCCACCAGCAGAGGGTTTCCGGGACAGGGGGCTTTGAATGAGCAGTTCTTC. Encoded protein: CATSRGFPGQGALNEQFF.

The CDR3 DNA sequence: TGTGCCAGCACCGGGACAGGGGGCATCAATGAGCAGTTCTTC. Its translation: CASTGTGGINEQFF. The rearrangement links TRBV2 to TRBJ2-1, with TRBD1 matching 12 bases. After removal of 7 bases from V and 6 bases from J, the junction contained 4 bases not matched to a gene. CDR3 length: 14 amino acids. Germline-derived CDR1 and CDR2 are SNHLY and FYNNEI.

V and J are TRBV4-2 and TRBJ1-5; D is ambiguous. The germline CDR1 and CDR2 sequences are LGHNA and YNFKEQ. Trimming stripped 3 bases from V and 7 bases from J, with 7 bases between. This CDR3 has 12 amino acids. The DNA of the CDR3 is TGTGCCAGCAGCCACAGCGACCAGCCCCAGCATTTT. The encoded protein is CASSHSDQPQHF.

A single count supports this clone. Other DNA sequences in the sample encode the same CDR3. V usage is TRBV28 and J usage is TRBJ1-5, with D tentatively TRBD1 (5 bases). The CDR3 length is 14 residues. Germline V lookup: CDR1 MDHEN, CDR2 SYDVKM. V shed 7 bases and J shed 2 bases, with 12 bases lying between them. The CDR3 bases are TGTGCCAGCACCCGGGGGGGTGGCAATCAGCCCCAGCATTTT. Its translation is CASTRGGGNQPQHF.

The gene calls are TRBV7-2 and TRBJ2-7, with D tentatively TRBD1 (5 bases). CDR3 length: 15 amino acids. The germline CDR1 and CDR2 sequences are SGHTA and FQGNSA. V dropped 0 bases and J dropped 6 bases, with 15 bases sitting between them. CDR3 protein: CASSLAFRGVSEQYF. CDR3 in DNA: TGTGCCAGCAGCTTAGCTTTTAGGGGTGTAAGCGAGCAGTACTTC.

The rearrangement uses TRBV7-2 and TRBJ2-3; 9 bases map to TRBD2. The CDR3 is 15 amino acids. Germline trimming cut 2 bases from V and 0 bases from J; bases unmatched to any gene: 0. CDR1 is SGHTA, CDR2 FQGNSA, per germline. CDR3 DNA sequence: TGTGCCAGCAGCTTAACTAGCGGGAGCACAGATACGCAGTATTTT. Protein: CASSLTSGSTDTQYF. Combining the CDR3 with reference TRBV7-2 and TRBJ2-3 gives the whole variable domain GAGVSQSPSNKVTEKGKDVELRCDPISGHTALYWYRQSLGQGLEFLIYFQGNSAPDKSGLPSDRFSAERTGGSVSTLTIQRTQQEDSAVYLCASSLTSGSTDTQYFGPGTRLTVL.

The genes are TRBV5-1 and TRBJ2-1; maybe TRBD1 (5 bases). There are 13 residues in the CDR3. Germline V lookup: CDR1 SGHRS, CDR2 YFSETQ. Trimming took off 4 bases at V and 10 bases at J, with 15 bases between the two ends. CDR3 bases: TGCGCCAGCAGCACCCATGGGGCGGACGAGCAGTTCTTC. The encoded protein is CASSTHGADEQFF.